These T cell receptor beta chains were read from a single sample in a study of cytomegalovirus exposure and HLA in healthy donors. TCRdb's copy holds only in-frame clones and misses some; the assay was immunoSEQ multiplex PCR. The sample has about 140,000 clones, about 74% seen once. The sample consisted of PBMCs. The source is a woman aged 45 to 65 in good health and CMV-seronegative. The CDR3 runs from the conserved cysteine through the conserved F or W. The order of the fields is CDR3 protein, CDR3 DNA, D gene, V gene, clone size, J gene, CDR3 length. D genes are given only for firm matches. A clone size is listed for some rows: how often the clone was seen (once, few, many), or a class if it is expanded.

CDR3 protein: CASSIGAGANEKLFF
CDR3 DNA: TGTGCCAGTAGTATTGGGGCAGGGGCTAATGAAAAACTGTTTTTT
D gene: NA
V gene: TRBV19
clone size: NA
J gene: TRBJ1-4
CDR3 length: 15

CDR3 protein: CASSLGSRSSGNTIYF
CDR3 DNA: TGTGCCAGCAGCTTAGGTTCGCGGAGCTCTGGAAACACCATATATTTT
D gene: NA
V gene: TRBV11-1
clone size: few
J gene: TRBJ1-3
CDR3 length: 16

CDR3 protein: CATSQSGETTDTQYF
CDR3 DNA: TGTGCCACCAGCCAAAGCGGGGAAACCACAGATACGCAGTATTTT
D gene: TRBD2
V gene: TRBV15
clone size: NA
J gene: TRBJ2-3
CDR3 length: 15

CDR3 protein: CASSGGPSTDTQYF
CDR3 DNA: TGCGCCAGCAGCGGCGGTCCTAGCACAGATACGCAGTATTTT
D gene: NA
V gene: TRBV5-1
clone size: once
J gene: TRBJ2-3
CDR3 length: 14

CDR3 protein: CASSPRTGGTEKLFF
CDR3 DNA: TGTGCCAGCAGCCCCCGGACAGGGGGCACAGAAAAACTGTTTTTT
D gene: TRBD1
V gene: TRBV28
clone size: NA
J gene: TRBJ1-4
CDR3 length: 15

CDR3 protein: CASSQEVGGSYTEAFF
CDR3 DNA: TGTGCCAGCAGCCAAGAGGTGGGAGGGTCGTACACTGAAGCTTTCTTT
D gene: NA
V gene: TRBV4-1
clone size: few
J gene: TRBJ1-1
CDR3 length: 16

CDR3 protein: CASSVQGPGQPQHF
CDR3 DNA: TGTGCCAGCAGCGTACAGGGGCCTGGGCAGCCCCAGCATTTT
D gene: TRBD1
V gene: TRBV6-1
clone size: NA
J gene: TRBJ1-5
CDR3 length: 14

CDR3 protein: CASSAGAKGQDHTGELFF
CDR3 DNA: TGTGCCAGCAGCGCCGGAGCCAAGGGGCAAGATCACACCGGGGAGCTGTTTTTT
D gene: NA
V gene: TRBV9
clone size: NA
J gene: TRBJ2-2
CDR3 length: 18

CDR3 protein: CASSLSSRANYGYTF
CDR3 DNA: TGCGCCAGCAGCTTGTCATCGAGGGCTAACTATGGCTACACCTTC
D gene: NA
V gene: TRBV5-1
clone size: NA
J gene: TRBJ1-2
CDR3 length: 15

CDR3 protein: CASRGGLAGAVGQYF
CDR3 DNA: TGTGCCAGCAGGGGCGGACTAGCGGGGGCGGTCGGGCAGTACTTC
D gene: TRBD2
V gene: TRBV28
clone size: NA
J gene: TRBJ2-7
CDR3 length: 15

CDR3 protein: CATSRTETGGTYEQYF
CDR3 DNA: TGTGCCACCAGCAGGACCGAGACAGGGGGTACCTACGAGCAGTACTTC
D gene: TRBD1
V gene: TRBV15
clone size: few
J gene: TRBJ2-7
CDR3 length: 16

CDR3 protein: CASSLDGGGELFF
CDR3 DNA: TGCGCCAGCAGCTTGGACGGGGGCGGGGAGCTGTTTTTT
D gene: NA
V gene: TRBV5-1
clone size: NA
J gene: TRBJ2-2
CDR3 length: 13

CDR3 protein: CASRQTGENQPQHF
CDR3 DNA: TGTGCCAGCAGGCAGACAGGGGAAAATCAGCCCCAGCATTTT
D gene: TRBD1
V gene: TRBV28
clone size: NA
J gene: TRBJ1-5
CDR3 length: 14

CDR3 protein: CASSSGQGAAANEKLFF
CDR3 DNA: TGTGCCAGCAGCTCGGGACAGGGGGCAGCGGCTAATGAAAAACTGTTTTTT
D gene: TRBD1
V gene: TRBV13
clone size: NA
J gene: TRBJ1-4
CDR3 length: 17

CDR3 protein: CASSLTRQAHEQYF
CDR3 DNA: TGTGCCAGCAGTTTAACCCGACAGGCCCACGAGCAGTACTTC
D gene: NA
V gene: TRBV27
clone size: NA
J gene: TRBJ2-7
CDR3 length: 14

CDR3 protein: CASSRSRDRAYEQYF
CDR3 DNA: TGTGCCAGCAGCCGGAGTCGGGACAGGGCCTACGAGCAGTACTTC
D gene: TRBD1
V gene: TRBV7-2
clone size: NA
J gene: TRBJ2-7
CDR3 length: 15

CDR3 protein: CASSFAGVQPQHF
CDR3 DNA: TGTGCCAGCAGTTTTGCAGGGGTTCAGCCCCAGCATTTT
D gene: NA
V gene: TRBV28
clone size: NA
J gene: TRBJ1-5
CDR3 length: 13

CDR3 protein: CASSRGSPYEQYF
CDR3 DNA: TGTGCCAGCAGCAGGGGATCGCCCTACGAGCAGTACTTC
D gene: NA
V gene: TRBV2
clone size: NA
J gene: TRBJ2-7
CDR3 length: 13

CDR3 protein: CATSTQGFNEKLFF
CDR3 DNA: TGTGCCACCAGCACACAGGGGTTTAATGAAAAACTGTTTTTT
D gene: TRBD1
V gene: TRBV15
clone size: NA
J gene: TRBJ1-4
CDR3 length: 14

CDR3 protein: CASSLARDRSTDTQYF
CDR3 DNA: TGTGCCAGCAGCTTGGCCAGGGACAGGAGCACAGATACGCAGTATTTT
D gene: TRBD1
V gene: TRBV5-6
clone size: NA
J gene: TRBJ2-3
CDR3 length: 16

CDR3 protein: CASIETGARQPQHF
CDR3 DNA: TGTGCCAGTATCGAGACAGGGGCTCGACAGCCCCAGCATTTT
D gene: TRBD1
V gene: TRBV19
clone size: NA
J gene: TRBJ1-5
CDR3 length: 14

CDR3 protein: CASSEGPIQPQHF
CDR3 DNA: TGTGCCAGCAGTGAAGGGCCGATTCAGCCCCAGCATTTT
D gene: NA
V gene: TRBV2
clone size: once
J gene: TRBJ1-5
CDR3 length: 13

CDR3 protein: CASSSRGTKETQYF
CDR3 DNA: TGTGCCAGCAGTTCAAGGGGAACCAAAGAGACCCAGTACTTC
D gene: NA
V gene: TRBV27
clone size: few
J gene: TRBJ2-5
CDR3 length: 14

CDR3 protein: CASRFDRGRYGYTF
CDR3 DNA: TGTGCCAGTAGGTTTGACAGGGGGCGATATGGCTACACCTTC
D gene: TRBD1
V gene: TRBV19
clone size: once
J gene: TRBJ1-2
CDR3 length: 14

CDR3 protein: CASSPARGNYGYTF
CDR3 DNA: TGTGCCAGCAGCCCCGCCCGGGGTAACTATGGCTACACCTTC
D gene: NA
V gene: TRBV7-2
clone size: NA
J gene: TRBJ1-2
CDR3 length: 14

CDR3 protein: CSGDRGGTGELFF
CDR3 DNA: TGCAGCGGGGACAGGGGTGGCACCGGGGAGCTGTTTTTT
D gene: TRBD1
V gene: TRBV29-1
clone size: few
J gene: TRBJ2-2
CDR3 length: 13

CDR3 protein: CASSIEHRGNTIYF
CDR3 DNA: TGTGCCAGTAGTATAGAACACCGCGGAAACACCATATATTTT
D gene: NA
V gene: TRBV19
clone size: NA
J gene: TRBJ1-3
CDR3 length: 14

CDR3 protein: CASSARGYSNQPQHF
CDR3 DNA: TGTGCCAGCAGCGCCCGGGGGTATTCCAATCAGCCCCAGCATTTT
D gene: NA
V gene: TRBV5-5
clone size: NA
J gene: TRBJ1-5
CDR3 length: 15

CDR3 protein: CASSLSTGHNQPQHF
CDR3 DNA: TGCGCCAGCAGCCTATCGACAGGGCACAATCAGCCCCAGCATTTT
D gene: TRBD1
V gene: TRBV4-1
clone size: NA
J gene: TRBJ1-5
CDR3 length: 15

CDR3 protein: CASSSSSVPYNEQFF
CDR3 DNA: TGTGCCAGCAGCTCCTCCAGCGTACCGTACAATGAGCAGTTCTTC
D gene: NA
V gene: TRBV7-9
clone size: NA
J gene: TRBJ2-1
CDR3 length: 15

CDR3 protein: CASGVSGGRSEAFF
CDR3 DNA: TGTGCCAGCGGGGTTTCTGGGGGGAGGAGTGAAGCTTTCTTT
D gene: NA
V gene: TRBV2
clone size: NA
J gene: TRBJ1-1
CDR3 length: 14

CDR3 protein: CASRQGFSYYGYTF
CDR3 DNA: TGTGCCAGTCGACAGGGGTTTAGTTACTATGGCTACACCTTC
D gene: TRBD1
V gene: TRBV19
clone size: NA
J gene: TRBJ1-2
CDR3 length: 14

CDR3 protein: CASSPRQDEKLFF
CDR3 DNA: TGTGCCAGCTCACCACGACAGGATGAAAAACTGTTTTTT
D gene: NA
V gene: TRBV18
clone size: NA
J gene: TRBJ1-4
CDR3 length: 13

CDR3 protein: CASSMGDRGNTEAFF
CDR3 DNA: TGTGCCAGTAGTATGGGGGACAGGGGGAACACTGAAGCTTTCTTT
D gene: TRBD1
V gene: TRBV19
clone size: NA
J gene: TRBJ1-1
CDR3 length: 15

CDR3 protein: CASMTAETQYF
CDR3 DNA: TGTGCCAGCATGACAGCAGAGACCCAGTACTTC
D gene: NA
V gene: TRBV2
clone size: NA
J gene: TRBJ2-5
CDR3 length: 11

CDR3 protein: CATSYAFRGDQPQHF
CDR3 DNA: TGTGCCACCAGCTACGCCTTCAGGGGGGATCAGCCCCAGCATTTT
D gene: TRBD1
V gene: TRBV15
clone size: few
J gene: TRBJ1-5
CDR3 length: 15

CDR3 protein: CASSTGQGAKEQYF
CDR3 DNA: TGTGCCAGCAGCACCGGGCAGGGGGCAAAGGAGCAGTACTTC
D gene: TRBD1
V gene: TRBV7-3
clone size: NA
J gene: TRBJ2-7
CDR3 length: 14

CDR3 protein: CASSRKRTYEQYF
CDR3 DNA: TGTGCCAGCAGCCGCAAGCGGACCTACGAGCAGTACTTC
D gene: NA
V gene: TRBV5-6
clone size: once
J gene: TRBJ2-7
CDR3 length: 13

CDR3 protein: CATRDFTDTQYF
CDR3 DNA: TGTGCCACCCGGGACTTCACAGATACGCAGTATTTT
D gene: NA
V gene: TRBV25-1
clone size: NA
J gene: TRBJ2-3
CDR3 length: 12

CDR3 protein: CASSRGGARGTDTQYF
CDR3 DNA: TGTGCCAGCAGCCGGGGGGGGGCGCGGGGCACAGATACGCAGTATTTT
D gene: TRBD2
V gene: TRBV11-1
clone size: few
J gene: TRBJ2-3
CDR3 length: 16

CDR3 protein: CASSLGGDRSETQYF
CDR3 DNA: TGTGCTAGCAGCTTAGGCGGGGACCGATCCGAGACCCAGTACTTC
D gene: NA
V gene: TRBV7-7
clone size: NA
J gene: TRBJ2-5
CDR3 length: 15

CDR3 protein: CASSFPSGGSYNEQFF
CDR3 DNA: TGTGCCAGCAGCTTCCCTAGCGGGGGGTCCTACAATGAGCAGTTCTTC
D gene: TRBD2
V gene: TRBV5-8
clone size: NA
J gene: TRBJ2-1
CDR3 length: 16

CDR3 protein: CASSWLAGESYEQYF
CDR3 DNA: TGCGCCAGCAGCTGGTTAGCGGGGGAATCCTACGAGCAGTACTTC
D gene: TRBD2
V gene: TRBV5-1
clone size: once
J gene: TRBJ2-7
CDR3 length: 15

CDR3 protein: CASSLMGVGGGAYEQFF
CDR3 DNA: TGCGCCAGCAGCTTAATGGGGGTTGGCGGGGGGGCCTATGAGCAGTTCTTC
D gene: TRBD2
V gene: TRBV5-1
clone size: NA
J gene: TRBJ2-1
CDR3 length: 17

CDR3 protein: CATSNEGAGDNYGYTF
CDR3 DNA: TGTGCCACCAGCAACGAGGGGGCAGGGGATAACTATGGCTACACCTTC
D gene: TRBD1
V gene: TRBV15
clone size: NA
J gene: TRBJ1-2
CDR3 length: 16

CDR3 protein: CASSAARRRVYGYTF
CDR3 DNA: TGTGCCAGCAGCGCTGCCCGGAGGAGGGTCTATGGCTACACCTTC
D gene: NA
V gene: TRBV7-2
clone size: NA
J gene: TRBJ1-2
CDR3 length: 15

CDR3 protein: CASSLVGTHGGTDTQYF
CDR3 DNA: TGTGCCAGCAGCTTAGTTGGGACTCACGGCGGGACAGATACGCAGTATTTT
D gene: NA
V gene: TRBV7-9
clone size: NA
J gene: TRBJ2-3
CDR3 length: 17

CDR3 protein: CATQLGQGTYEQYF
CDR3 DNA: TGTGCCACCCAGTTGGGTCAGGGGACCTACGAGCAGTACTTC
D gene: NA
V gene: TRBV27
clone size: NA
J gene: TRBJ2-7
CDR3 length: 14

CDR3 protein: CASNPGGAMNTEAFF
CDR3 DNA: TGTGCCAGTAACCCCGGAGGAGCTATGAACACTGAAGCTTTCTTT
D gene: NA
V gene: TRBV19
clone size: NA
J gene: TRBJ1-1
CDR3 length: 15

CDR3 protein: CASSLLVVETQYF
CDR3 DNA: TGTGCCAGCAGCTTGTTAGTAGTCGAGACCCAGTACTTC
D gene: NA
V gene: TRBV7-6
clone size: NA
J gene: TRBJ2-5
CDR3 length: 13

CDR3 protein: CASMAGQSTDTQYF
CDR3 DNA: TGCGCCAGCATGGCGGGACAGAGCACAGATACGCAGTATTTT
D gene: NA
V gene: TRBV5-1
clone size: NA
J gene: TRBJ2-3
CDR3 length: 14

CDR3 protein: CASSLGDTGPYGYTF
CDR3 DNA: TGTGCCAGCAGCTTAGGGGACACAGGGCCCTATGGCTACACCTTC
D gene: NA
V gene: TRBV11-2
clone size: NA
J gene: TRBJ1-2
CDR3 length: 15

CDR3 protein: CASTFHRQGRTNYGYTF
CDR3 DNA: TGTGCCAGCACATTCCACCGCCAGGGCAGAACTAACTATGGCTACACCTTC
D gene: NA
V gene: TRBV7-8
clone size: NA
J gene: TRBJ1-2
CDR3 length: 17